This T cell receptor beta chain was found in a study of sequential checkpoint blockade in melanoma. Treatment denoted: randomized to nivolumab then ipilimumab (arm A) or the reverse (arm B). None of the patients previously received DNA-damaging chemotherapy. Here immunoSEQ multiplex PCR was the method, and the copy in TCRdb shows in-frame clones only, minus some. The sample carries 10,000 to 11,000 clones, roughly 80% recorded once. Trimming at V came to 3 bases and at J to 6 bases, leaving 8 bases not matched to a gene. Germline lookup yields CDR1 MGHRA and CDR2 YSYEKL. This CDR3 contains 15 residues.

This chain joins TRBV4-1 and TRBJ2-1; TRBD1 matches 7 bases. The sequence derives from a human donor with melanoma. The input for sequencing was CD8+ T cells sorted from blood (inferred from file names), taken from a patient given nivolumab and ipilimumab in sequence. In DNA, the CDR3 is TGCGCCAGCAGCCATCCCCAGGGGGTTGCCAATGAGCAGTTCTTC. It codes for CASSHPQGVANEQFF.